Below, one T cell receptor beta chain is given with its context. Its antigen is unidentified. Unmatched junction bases numbered 7, after V lost 6 bases and J lost 3 bases. The length of the CDR3 is 16 residues. Per germline, CDR1 SNHLY and CDR2 FYNNEI. This sample was included in a study of glioma-infiltrating T cells after dendritic cell vaccination. Study information: Treatment, given 2003 to 2012, was autologous tumor lysate-pulsed dendritic cell vaccination.

Clones were sequenced by immunoSEQ multiplex PCR, and TCRdb holds only the in-frame ones, with some missing. There are about 73,000 clones in the sample; around 79% occur only once, and under 2.5% lies in the top ten. Study-wide points: Survival was not directly related to TCR clonality in these patients.

Before vaccination, two weeks after the third vaccination, and at progression, PBMC were collected. This TCR derives from a human donor with glioblastoma. Here the sequenced sample was blood, taken before dendritic cell vaccination. The chain employs TRBV2 and TRBJ2-5, with 13 bases that match TRBD2. CDR3 in DNA: TGTGCCAGCAGGGGCCGCGGGACTAGCGGGGAAGAGACCCAGTACTTC. This gives the protein CASRGRGTSGEETQYF.